This TCR beta chain was captured by sequencing in a study of glioma-infiltrating T cells. Study-level findings and limits: Above-expected tissue-blood divergence occurred in all gliomas, most in low-grade ones. Only very few CDR3 sequences appeared in both tissue and blood.

Using RNA template, CDR3s of TCR alpha and beta were amplified with iRepertoire arm-PCR. One-step reverse transcription and amplification started from about 100-400 ng of tissue mRNA or PBMC total RNA. TCRdb re-called the multiplex PCR reads with MiXCR, one entry per CDR3 protein. Of over 70,000 distinct CDR3 sequences in the sample, about 25% were seen once. Germline V gives CDR1 LGHDT, CDR2 YNNKEL (reference sequence). There are 15 residues in the CDR3. Trimming at V came to 3 bases and at J to 2 bases, leaving 4 bases not matched to a gene. This clonotype was found many times. Its target is not known.

V usage is TRBV3-1 and J usage is TRBJ2-3, with 8 bases that match TRBD2. The sequenced sample was glioma tissue, nonneoplastic brain tissue, or PBMCs (not recorded which). The TCR comes from a human donor with low-grade glioma or glioblastoma, undergoing nonglioma brain surgery, or in good health (not recorded which). This CDR3 is CASSHSTSVTDTQYF. For the CDR3, the DNA is TGTGCCAGCAGCCACTCGACTAGCGTCACAGATACGCAGTATTTT.